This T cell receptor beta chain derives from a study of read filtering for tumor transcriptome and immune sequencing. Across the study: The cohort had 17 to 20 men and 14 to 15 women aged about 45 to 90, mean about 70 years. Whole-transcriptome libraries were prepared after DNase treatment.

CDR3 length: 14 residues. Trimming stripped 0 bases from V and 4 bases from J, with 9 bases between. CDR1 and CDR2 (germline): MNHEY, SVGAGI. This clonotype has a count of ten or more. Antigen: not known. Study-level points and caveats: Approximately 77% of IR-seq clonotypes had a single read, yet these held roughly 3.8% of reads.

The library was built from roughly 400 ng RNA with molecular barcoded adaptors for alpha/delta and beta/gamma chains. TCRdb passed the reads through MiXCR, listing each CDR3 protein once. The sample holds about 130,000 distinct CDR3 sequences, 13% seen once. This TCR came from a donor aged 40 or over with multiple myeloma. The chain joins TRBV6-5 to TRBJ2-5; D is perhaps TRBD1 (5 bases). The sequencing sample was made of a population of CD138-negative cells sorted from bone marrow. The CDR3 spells CASSYSTRVETQYF. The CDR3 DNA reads TGTGCCAGCAGTTACTCGACCAGGGTAGAGACCCAGTACTTC.